These T cell receptor beta chains were read from a single sample in a study of vaccination and CD4 T cells after COVID-19. TCRdb reprocessed the PCR reads via MiXCR and lists one record per CDR3 protein. The table records about 25,000 distinct CDR3 sequences, around 30% of them present only once. No antigen has been identified for these receptors. Sequencing used CD4+ T cells from blood, cultured in vitro, obtained about 7 months after SARS-CoV-2 vaccination. These receptors all come from a human donor who had recovered from COVID-19. Each CDR3 is given with its conserved first and last residue. The order of the fields is D gene, clone size, J gene, V gene, CDR3 DNA, CDR3 protein. D genes are given only for firm matches. Some rows have no size entry. The others give once, few or many, or a class for an expanded clone.

D gene: .
clone size: .
J gene: TRBJ2-2
V gene: TRBV7-2
CDR3 DNA: TGTGCCAGCAGCCTACCGATAGCGACCGGGGAGCTGTTTTTT
CDR3 protein: CASSLPIATGELFF

D gene: .
clone size: few
J gene: TRBJ1-1
V gene: TRBV6-1
CDR3 DNA: TGTGCCAGCAGTCAAATCACGGGGGAAACTGAAGCTTTCTTT
CDR3 protein: CASSQITGETEAFF

D gene: TRBD2
clone size: .
J gene: TRBJ2-1
V gene: TRBV7-2
CDR3 DNA: TGTGCCAGCAGCTTGGCGCGGACTAGCGGGAGGTGGAATGAGCAGTTCTTC
CDR3 protein: CASSLARTSGRWNEQFF

D gene: .
clone size: few
J gene: TRBJ2-5
V gene: TRBV7-8
CDR3 DNA: TGTGCCAGCAGTACCGGGACCCACTCTCGGGAGACCCAGTACTTC
CDR3 protein: CASSTGTHSRETQYF

D gene: .
clone size: few
J gene: TRBJ1-6
V gene: TRBV28
CDR3 DNA: TGTGCCAGCAGTTTTGGGAGCTCCTATAATTCACCCCTCCACTTT
CDR3 protein: CASSFGSSYNSPLHF

D gene: .
clone size: few
J gene: TRBJ1-5
V gene: TRBV7-2
CDR3 DNA: TGTGCCAGCAGCAGGGGACGCAATCAGCCCCAGCATTTT
CDR3 protein: CASSRGRNQPQHF

D gene: TRBD1
clone size: few
J gene: TRBJ2-7
V gene: TRBV7-3
CDR3 DNA: TGTGCCAGCAGCTTACCGGGACAGCCTGAGGAGCAGTACTTC
CDR3 protein: CASSLPGQPEEQYF

D gene: .
clone size: few
J gene: TRBJ2-7
V gene: TRBV6-4
CDR3 DNA: TGTGCCAGCAGTGACTCGTTCCGGGACTGCCTCTCCTACGAGCAGTACTTC
CDR3 protein: CASSDSFRDCLSYEQYF

D gene: TRBD2
clone size: .
J gene: TRBJ2-1
V gene: TRBV20-1
CDR3 DNA: TGCAGTGCTAGATTTAGCGGGAGCTCCTACAATGAGCAGTTCTTC
CDR3 protein: CSARFSGSSYNEQFF

D gene: .
clone size: .
J gene: TRBJ2-7
V gene: TRBV19
CDR3 DNA: TGTGCCAGTAGTATAGCCAGGGATTACGAGCAGTACTTC
CDR3 protein: CASSIARDYEQYF

D gene: .
clone size: few
J gene: TRBJ2-1
V gene: TRBV20-1
CDR3 DNA: TGCAGTGTTACGGACCCAGGGACCAACTACAATGAGCAGTTCTTC
CDR3 protein: CSVTDPGTNYNEQFF

D gene: .
clone size: few
J gene: TRBJ1-1
V gene: TRBV28
CDR3 DNA: TGTGCCAGCAGCTACAGGTACGGTGAAGCTTTCTTT
CDR3 protein: CASSYRYGEAFF

D gene: TRBD1
clone size: .
J gene: TRBJ2-1
V gene: TRBV6-1
CDR3 DNA: TGTGCCAGCAGTGAAAGGGGACAGGGCGATGAGCAGTTCTTC
CDR3 protein: CASSERGQGDEQFF

D gene: .
clone size: .
J gene: TRBJ2-3
V gene: TRBV6-1
CDR3 DNA: TGTGCCAGCAAACAGAACACAGATACGCAGTATTTT
CDR3 protein: CASKQNTDTQYF

D gene: .
clone size: few
J gene: TRBJ2-6
V gene: TRBV20-1
CDR3 DNA: TGCAGTGCTAAGGACAGCGCTGGGGCCAACGTCCTGACTTTC
CDR3 protein: CSAKDSAGANVLTF

D gene: .
clone size: .
J gene: TRBJ2-7
V gene: TRBV10-3
CDR3 DNA: TGTGCCATCAGTGACCCCCCCTCAGGGAGAGGTAGAGGCGAGCAGTACTTC
CDR3 protein: CAISDPPSGRGRGEQYF

D gene: .
clone size: once
J gene: TRBJ1-6
V gene: TRBV7-9
CDR3 DNA: TGTGCCAGCAGCTTCGAAAGCGGGTCACCCCTCCACTTT
CDR3 protein: CASSFESGSPLHF

D gene: TRBD2
clone size: few
J gene: TRBJ2-7
V gene: TRBV20-1
CDR3 DNA: TGCAGTGCTCTGGCCACTAGCGGGATATCCTACGAGCAGTACTTC
CDR3 protein: CSALATSGISYEQYF

D gene: .
clone size: .
J gene: TRBJ2-3
V gene: TRBV7-2
CDR3 DNA: TGTGCCAGCAGCTCCACGCACCAGGGTGTGGATACGCAGTATTTT
CDR3 protein: CASSSTHQGVDTQYF

D gene: .
clone size: .
J gene: TRBJ2-3
V gene: TRBV27
CDR3 DNA: TGTGCCAGCACCACGCGGTGGGGCCGAGTGACAGATACGCAGTATTTT
CDR3 protein: CASTTRWGRVTDTQYF

D gene: .
clone size: medium-sized
J gene: TRBJ1-5
V gene: TRBV20-1
CDR3 DNA: TGCAGTGCTGCCCTACACAGGGATCAGCCCCAGCATTTT
CDR3 protein: CSAALHRDQPQHF

D gene: TRBD1
clone size: few
J gene: TRBJ1-1
V gene: TRBV28
CDR3 DNA: TGTGCCAGCACCCAAGGGGGACAGCTTAACACTGAAGCTTTCTTT
CDR3 protein: CASTQGGQLNTEAFF

D gene: .
clone size: few
J gene: TRBJ2-2
V gene: TRBV20-1
CDR3 DNA: TGCAGTGCTAGTAAACAGGGTCTAGGGACCGGGGAGCTGTTTTTT
CDR3 protein: CSASKQGLGTGELFF

D gene: .
clone size: .
J gene: TRBJ2-1
V gene: TRBV12-1
CDR3 DNA: TGTGCCAGCAGACGGGGCTACAATGAGCAGTTCTTC
CDR3 protein: CASRRGYNEQFF

D gene: TRBD1
clone size: many
J gene: TRBJ1-5
V gene: TRBV7-9
CDR3 DNA: TGTGCCAGCAGCCGGACAGGGGATCAGCCCCAGCATTTT
CDR3 protein: CASSRTGDQPQHF

D gene: .
clone size: .
J gene: TRBJ1-2
V gene: TRBV7-2
CDR3 DNA: TGTGCCAGCTTTCTGAGCGGGGGTGATGCTATCTATGGCTACACCTTC
CDR3 protein: CASFLSGGDAIYGYTF

D gene: .
clone size: .
J gene: TRBJ2-4
V gene: TRBV20-1
CDR3 DNA: TGCAGTGCTTACGACCGATGGGTAGCCAAAAACATTCAGTACTTC
CDR3 protein: CSAYDRWVAKNIQYF

D gene: TRBD2
clone size: .
J gene: TRBJ2-2
V gene: TRBV20-1
CDR3 DNA: TGCAGTGCTAGAGGAAGGACTAGCGGGAGCGCCGGGGAGCTGTTTTTT
CDR3 protein: CSARGRTSGSAGELFF

D gene: TRBD1
clone size: few
J gene: TRBJ2-1
V gene: TRBV7-8
CDR3 DNA: TGTGCCAGCAGCAGAAGGACAGGGTCAGGGGATGAGCAGTTCTTC
CDR3 protein: CASSRRTGSGDEQFF

D gene: TRBD1
clone size: .
J gene: TRBJ1-5
V gene: TRBV4-3
CDR3 DNA: TGCGCCAGCAGCCAAGAGGTCACAGGGGTCGGTCAGCCCCAGCATTTT
CDR3 protein: CASSQEVTGVGQPQHF

D gene: .
clone size: .
J gene: TRBJ1-1
V gene: TRBV11-2
CDR3 DNA: TGTGCCAGCAGCTCCCAGGGGAACACTGAAGCTTTCTTT
CDR3 protein: CASSSQGNTEAFF

D gene: .
clone size: few
J gene: TRBJ2-1
V gene: TRBV20-1
CDR3 DNA: TGCAGTGCTAGAGTGTGGGGTAGGTGGGAGGCCGGCGGAGTATCCGACAATGAGCAGTTCTTC
CDR3 protein: CSARVWGRWEAGGVSDNEQFF

D gene: TRBD1
clone size: few
J gene: TRBJ1-1
V gene: TRBV28
CDR3 DNA: TGTGCCAGCAGTTTATCCCCCGGGGCAGGGGGATCCACTGAAGCTTTCTTT
CDR3 protein: CASSLSPGAGGSTEAFF

D gene: .
clone size: .
J gene: TRBJ2-3
V gene: TRBV2
CDR3 DNA: TGTGCCAGCAGTGAAGGTGCGGGCCGGGGAGATACGCAGTATTTT
CDR3 protein: CASSEGAGRGDTQYF

D gene: .
clone size: .
J gene: TRBJ2-3
V gene: TRBV19
CDR3 DNA: TGTGCTAGTAGTATAGGGGGACATAGCACAGATACGCAGTATTTT
CDR3 protein: CASSIGGHSTDTQYF

D gene: .
clone size: few
J gene: TRBJ2-5
V gene: TRBV2
CDR3 DNA: TGTGCCAGCAGTGAAAGCCGGAGCCAAGAGACCCAGTACTTC
CDR3 protein: CASSESRSQETQYF

D gene: .
clone size: .
J gene: TRBJ2-5
V gene: TRBV7-8
CDR3 DNA: TGTGCCAGCAGCTTAGGGAGAGACACTGGGGAAACCCAGTACTTC
CDR3 protein: CASSLGRDTGETQYF

D gene: .
clone size: .
J gene: TRBJ1-2
V gene: TRBV6-2/TRBV6-3
CDR3 DNA: TGTGCCAGCAGTTACCTACCAGGGAGACAAAACTATGGCTACACCTTC
CDR3 protein: CASSYLPGRQNYGYTF

D gene: .
clone size: .
J gene: TRBJ1-1
V gene: TRBV24-1
CDR3 DNA: TGTGCCACCAGTGATCAGTGGGCGACTGAAGCTTTCTTT
CDR3 protein: CATSDQWATEAFF

D gene: .
clone size: once
J gene: TRBJ1-6
V gene: TRBV5-5
CDR3 DNA: TGTGCCAGCAGCTTGGTTTTTGCAGGGGCCAATTCACCCCTCCACTTT
CDR3 protein: CASSLVFAGANSPLHF

D gene: TRBD1
clone size: few
J gene: TRBJ2-1
V gene: TRBV6-1
CDR3 DNA: TGTGCCAGCAGACCCGGGACAGGGAACTACAATGAGCAGTTCTTC
CDR3 protein: CASRPGTGNYNEQFF

D gene: TRBD2
clone size: many
J gene: TRBJ2-7
V gene: TRBV6-1
CDR3 DNA: TGTGCCAGCAGGCTAGCGGGAAACTCCTACGAGCAGTACTTC
CDR3 protein: CASRLAGNSYEQYF

D gene: .
clone size: .
J gene: TRBJ2-1
V gene: TRBV6-2/TRBV6-3
CDR3 DNA: TGTGCCAGCAGTTATGACAATGAGCAGTTCTTC
CDR3 protein: CASSYDNEQFF

D gene: .
clone size: large
J gene: TRBJ2-4
V gene: TRBV7-2
CDR3 DNA: TGTGCCAGCAGCCCAATGCCAGGGTTAAACATTCAGTACTTC
CDR3 protein: CASSPMPGLNIQYF

D gene: TRBD1
clone size: large
J gene: TRBJ2-7
V gene: TRBV7-8
CDR3 DNA: TGTGCCAGCAGCAAAGGACAGGGTAGTGTCTACGAGCAGTACTTC
CDR3 protein: CASSKGQGSVYEQYF

D gene: .
clone size: few
J gene: TRBJ2-7
V gene: TRBV20-1
CDR3 DNA: TGCAGTGCTAGAGCGGGGACTGACTCAGGAGAGCAGTACTTC
CDR3 protein: CSARAGTDSGEQYF

D gene: .
clone size: .
J gene: TRBJ2-7
V gene: TRBV7-2
CDR3 DNA: TGTGCCAGCAGCCTAAGGCTTAATTCGGTCTACGAGCAGTACTTC
CDR3 protein: CASSLRLNSVYEQYF

D gene: TRBD1
clone size: .
J gene: TRBJ1-1
V gene: TRBV27
CDR3 DNA: TGTGCCAGCAGTCCCGACAGGGGCACTGAAGCTTTCTTT
CDR3 protein: CASSPDRGTEAFF